This T cell receptor beta chain stems from a study of blood T cell dynamics during melanoma immunotherapy. The wider study: First-line therapy was either pembrolizumab or nivolumab with ipilimumab for metastatic melanoma.

Each bulk PBMC sample had around 380 ng DNA loaded. The method was immunoSEQ multiplex PCR; TCRdb's version includes in-frame clones alone and lacks a portion of them. Of roughly 8,700 clones listed, about 85% are singletons. Deletions cut 4 bases from V and 3 bases from J, with 14 bases between. CDR3 length: 14 amino acids. Germline CDR1 reads SGHDT; CDR2 reads YYEEEE. The time point denotes: week 3, after first cycle of checkpoint inhibitor. Disease control meant complete response, partial response or stable disease at 12 weeks. Patients with prior systemic cancer treatment, concomitant immunosuppressants, or other active malignancies were excluded.

The sequencing used blood, collected from a patient treated with checkpoint blockade. The rearrangement joins TRBV5-6 to TRBJ2-7, with unresolved D. This TCR derives from a human donor with melanoma. CDR3 bases: TGTGCCAGCAGCACCGGGCCCCAGAGCTACGAGCAGTACTTC. Translation gives CASSTGPQSYEQYF.